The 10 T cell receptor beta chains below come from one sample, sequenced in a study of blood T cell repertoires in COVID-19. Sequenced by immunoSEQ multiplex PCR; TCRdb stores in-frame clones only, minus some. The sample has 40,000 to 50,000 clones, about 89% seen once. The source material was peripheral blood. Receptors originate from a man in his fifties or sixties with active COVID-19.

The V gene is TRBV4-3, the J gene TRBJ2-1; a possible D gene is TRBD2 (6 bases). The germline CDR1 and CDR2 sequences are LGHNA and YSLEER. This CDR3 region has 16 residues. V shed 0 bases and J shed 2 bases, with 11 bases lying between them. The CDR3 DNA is TGCGCCAGCAGCCAAGAGCCCGGGAGACCCTACAATGAGCAGTTCTTC. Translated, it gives CASSQEPGRPYNEQFF.

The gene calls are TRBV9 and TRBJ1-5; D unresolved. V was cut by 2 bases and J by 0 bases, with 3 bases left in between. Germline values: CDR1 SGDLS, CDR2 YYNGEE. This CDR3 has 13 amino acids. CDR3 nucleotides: TGTGCCAGCAGCGTTTATAGCAATCAGCCCCAGCATTTT. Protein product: CASSVYSNQPQHF.

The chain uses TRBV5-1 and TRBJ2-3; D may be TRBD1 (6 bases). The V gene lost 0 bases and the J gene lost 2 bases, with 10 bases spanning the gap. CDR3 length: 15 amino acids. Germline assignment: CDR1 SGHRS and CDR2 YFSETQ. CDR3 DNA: TGCGCCAGCAGCTTGGGCAGGGGTGCCACAGATACGCAGTATTTT. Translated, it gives CASSLGRGATDTQYF. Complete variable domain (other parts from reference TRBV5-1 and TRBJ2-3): KAGVTQTPRYLIKTRGQQVTLSCSPISGHRSVSWYQQTPGQGLQFLFEYFSETQRNKGNFPGRFSGRQFSNSRSEMNVSTLELGDSALYLCASSLGRGATDTQYFGPGTRLTVL.

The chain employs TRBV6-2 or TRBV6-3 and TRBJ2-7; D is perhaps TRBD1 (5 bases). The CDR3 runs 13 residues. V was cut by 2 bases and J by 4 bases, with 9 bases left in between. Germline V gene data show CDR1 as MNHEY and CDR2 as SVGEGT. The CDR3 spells CASSYGAQYEQYF. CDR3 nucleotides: TGTGCCAGCAGTTACGGGGCCCAGTACGAGCAGTACTTC.

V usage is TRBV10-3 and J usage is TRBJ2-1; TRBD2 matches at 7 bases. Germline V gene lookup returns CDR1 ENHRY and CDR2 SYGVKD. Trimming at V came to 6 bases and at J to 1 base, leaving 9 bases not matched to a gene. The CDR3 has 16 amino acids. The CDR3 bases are TGTGCCATCAGCCCCCTAGCGGTCCTATCCTACAATGAGCAGTTCTTC. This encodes CAISPLAVLSYNEQFF.

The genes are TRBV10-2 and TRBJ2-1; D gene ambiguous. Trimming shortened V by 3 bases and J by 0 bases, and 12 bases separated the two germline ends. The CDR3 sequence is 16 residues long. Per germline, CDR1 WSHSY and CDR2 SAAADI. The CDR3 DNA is TGCGCCAGCAGTGATTGGTACAAAAGCTCCTACAATGAGCAGTTCTTC. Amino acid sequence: CASSDWYKSSYNEQFF.

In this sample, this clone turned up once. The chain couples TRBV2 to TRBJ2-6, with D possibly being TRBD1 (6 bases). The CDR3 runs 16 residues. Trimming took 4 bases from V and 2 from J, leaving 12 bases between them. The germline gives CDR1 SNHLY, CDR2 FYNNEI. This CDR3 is CASSGYRAPGANVLTF. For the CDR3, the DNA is TGTGCCAGCAGTGGGTACAGGGCACCTGGGGCCAACGTCCTGACTTTC.

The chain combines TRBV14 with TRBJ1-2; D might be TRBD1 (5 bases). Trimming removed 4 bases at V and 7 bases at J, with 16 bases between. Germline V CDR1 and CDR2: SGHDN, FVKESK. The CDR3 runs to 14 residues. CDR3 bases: TGTGCCAGCAGCCCCGGCCAGGGAGGGTTTGGCTACACCTTC. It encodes CASSPGQGGFGYTF.

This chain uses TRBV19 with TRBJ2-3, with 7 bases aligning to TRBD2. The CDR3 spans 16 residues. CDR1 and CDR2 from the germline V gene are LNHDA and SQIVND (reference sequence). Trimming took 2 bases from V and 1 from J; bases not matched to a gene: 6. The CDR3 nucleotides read TGTGCCAGTAGTATACGGGGGGAGGGCCGCACAGATACGCAGTATTTT. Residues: CASSIRGEGRTDTQYF.

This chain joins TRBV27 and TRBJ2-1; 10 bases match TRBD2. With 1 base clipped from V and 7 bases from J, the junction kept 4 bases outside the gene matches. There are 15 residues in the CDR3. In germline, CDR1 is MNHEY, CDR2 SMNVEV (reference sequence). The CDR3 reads CASSLLLAGINEQFF. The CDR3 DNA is TGTGCCAGCAGTTTATTACTAGCGGGAATAAATGAGCAGTTCTTC.